A selection of T cell receptor beta chains follows, all from one sample in a study of cytomegalovirus exposure and HLA in healthy donors. Sequencing used immunoSEQ multiplex PCR; TCRdb keeps in-frame clones, though not all of them. Altogether some 120,000 clones are present, roughly 9% being singletons, with the ten largest covering less than 4%. The sequenced sample consisted of PBMCs. These receptors all come from a man under 40 in good health and CMV-seronegative. CDR3s include the opening cysteine and the closing phenylalanine or tryptophan. A D gene is named only where the DNA matches it firmly. Clone size, where shown, is once, few, many, or a class for clones that have expanded.

D gene: .; clone size: few; V gene: TRBV6-5; J gene: TRBJ1-2; CDR3 protein: CASSAGGNYGYTF; CDR3 DNA: TGTGCCAGCAGCGCGGGGGGTAACTATGGCTACACCTTC
D gene: .; clone size: few; V gene: TRBV30; J gene: TRBJ1-5; CDR3 protein: CAWSRGGSNQPQHF; CDR3 DNA: TGTGCCTGGAGTCGCGGGGGTTCCAATCAGCCCCAGCATTTT
D gene: .; clone size: few; V gene: TRBV7-2; J gene: TRBJ1-2; CDR3 protein: CASSHDRSYGYTF; CDR3 DNA: TGTGCCAGCAGCCACGACAGGAGCTATGGCTACACCTTC
D gene: .; clone size: .; V gene: TRBV27; J gene: TRBJ1-5; CDR3 protein: CAILQGPRQPQHF; CDR3 DNA: TGTGCCATCCTACAGGGCCCGAGGCAGCCCCAGCATTTT
D gene: TRBD1; clone size: .; V gene: TRBV5-1; J gene: TRBJ2-5; CDR3 protein: CASSPGQGVGETQYF; CDR3 DNA: TGCGCCAGCAGCCCCGGACAGGGGGTGGGAGAGACCCAGTACTTC
D gene: .; clone size: .; V gene: TRBV12-2; J gene: TRBJ1-6; CDR3 protein: CATNRGPLHF; CDR3 DNA: TGTGCCACCAATAGGGGGCCCCTCCACTTT
D gene: TRBD2; clone size: .; V gene: TRBV7-6; J gene: TRBJ2-7; CDR3 protein: CASSLGLAGETYEQYF; CDR3 DNA: TGTGCCAGCAGCTTAGGACTAGCGGGGGAGACCTACGAGCAGTACTTC
D gene: TRBD1; clone size: .; V gene: TRBV4-3; J gene: TRBJ1-2; CDR3 protein: CASSSRQGDGYTF; CDR3 DNA: TGCGCCAGCAGCTCCCGACAGGGAGATGGCTACACCTTC
D gene: TRBD2; clone size: .; V gene: TRBV10-1; J gene: TRBJ2-2; CDR3 protein: CASSVGGGTGELFF; CDR3 DNA: TGCGCCAGCAGTGTTGGCGGGGGCACCGGGGAGCTGTTTTTT
D gene: TRBD1; clone size: .; V gene: TRBV4-1; J gene: TRBJ1-2; CDR3 protein: CASSQGDRANYGYTF; CDR3 DNA: TGCGCCAGCAGCCAAGGGGACAGGGCAAACTATGGCTACACCTTC
D gene: .; clone size: .; V gene: TRBV15; J gene: TRBJ2-7; CDR3 protein: CATSSRQAYEQYF; CDR3 DNA: TGTGCCACCAGCAGCAGACAGGCCTACGAGCAGTACTTC
D gene: TRBD2; clone size: .; V gene: TRBV4-1; J gene: TRBJ2-7; CDR3 protein: CASSQRLAGSSYEQYF; CDR3 DNA: TGCGCCAGCAGCCAACGACTAGCGGGGAGCTCCTACGAGCAGTACTTC
D gene: .; clone size: few; V gene: TRBV6-5; J gene: TRBJ1-2; CDR3 protein: CASSLDSSLANYGYTF; CDR3 DNA: TGTGCCAGCAGTTTGGACAGTTCCCTAGCTAACTATGGCTACACCTTC
D gene: TRBD1; clone size: few; V gene: TRBV19; J gene: TRBJ2-7; CDR3 protein: CASSRTGAYEQYF; CDR3 DNA: TGTGCCAGTAGTAGGACAGGGGCCTACGAGCAGTACTTC
D gene: TRBD2; clone size: few; V gene: TRBV30; J gene: TRBJ2-3; CDR3 protein: CAWSPNRGLAGVIDTQYF; CDR3 DNA: TGTGCCTGGAGTCCAAACCGGGGACTAGCGGGAGTAATAGATACGCAGTATTTT
D gene: .; clone size: .; V gene: TRBV2; J gene: TRBJ1-1; CDR3 protein: CASTHPAAGKNTEAFF; CDR3 DNA: TGTGCCAGCACCCACCCGGCGGCAGGGAAGAACACTGAAGCTTTCTTT
D gene: TRBD1; clone size: .; V gene: TRBV2; J gene: TRBJ2-7; CDR3 protein: CASSVGTGENF; CDR3 DNA: TGTGCCAGCAGTGTTGGGACAGGGGAGAACTTC
D gene: TRBD1; clone size: few; V gene: TRBV4-1; J gene: TRBJ1-1; CDR3 protein: CASSRQTGLDTEAFF; CDR3 DNA: TGCGCCAGCAGCCGACAGACAGGGCTGGACACTGAAGCTTTCTTT
D gene: TRBD1; clone size: few; V gene: TRBV6-4; J gene: TRBJ2-1; CDR3 protein: CASRGGQGATNEQFF; CDR3 DNA: TGTGCCAGCAGGGGTGGACAGGGGGCGACCAATGAGCAGTTCTTC
D gene: TRBD1; clone size: .; V gene: TRBV5-1; J gene: TRBJ2-2; CDR3 protein: CASAGQGNTGELFF; CDR3 DNA: TGCGCAAGCGCGGGACAGGGGAACACCGGGGAGCTGTTTTTT
D gene: TRBD2; clone size: once; V gene: TRBV4-1; J gene: TRBJ2-1; CDR3 protein: CASSQVGLANNEQFF; CDR3 DNA: TGCGCCAGCAGCCAAGTGGGACTAGCCAACAATGAGCAGTTCTTC
D gene: .; clone size: .; V gene: TRBV2; J gene: TRBJ2-1; CDR3 protein: CASNRDSYNEQFF; CDR3 DNA: TGTGCCAGCAACAGGGATTCCTACAATGAGCAGTTCTTC
D gene: .; clone size: few; V gene: TRBV7-8; J gene: TRBJ2-2; CDR3 protein: CASSLFSHTGELFF; CDR3 DNA: TGTGCCAGCAGTCTTTTCTCTCACACCGGGGAGCTGTTTTTT
D gene: .; clone size: .; V gene: TRBV6-1; J gene: TRBJ1-5; CDR3 protein: CASTATSPNQPQHF; CDR3 DNA: TGTGCCAGCACCGCGACAAGCCCAAATCAGCCCCAGCATTTT
D gene: TRBD1; clone size: few; V gene: TRBV28; J gene: TRBJ2-3; CDR3 protein: CATRTGTDTQYF; CDR3 DNA: TGTGCCACTCGGACAGGGACAGATACGCAGTATTTT
D gene: TRBD2; clone size: few; V gene: TRBV6-5; J gene: TRBJ2-7; CDR3 protein: CASSYSASGYEQYF; CDR3 DNA: TGTGCCAGCAGTTACTCAGCTAGCGGCTACGAGCAGTACTTC
D gene: .; clone size: .; V gene: TRBV30; J gene: TRBJ2-7; CDR3 protein: CAWSAGPAYEQYF; CDR3 DNA: TGTGCCTGGAGCGCAGGGCCGGCCTACGAGCAGTACTTC
D gene: TRBD1; clone size: .; V gene: TRBV15; J gene: TRBJ2-7; CDR3 protein: CATSRDRDGEQYF; CDR3 DNA: TGTGCCACCAGCAGGGACAGGGACGGCGAGCAGTACTTC
D gene: TRBD1; clone size: few; V gene: TRBV4-1; J gene: TRBJ1-1; CDR3 protein: CASRTWDRLNTEAFF; CDR3 DNA: TGCGCCAGCAGAACCTGGGACAGACTGAACACTGAAGCTTTCTTT
D gene: .; clone size: .; V gene: TRBV6-5; J gene: TRBJ2-1; CDR3 protein: CASSYSGGHEQFF; CDR3 DNA: TGTGCCAGCAGTTACTCTGGGGGCCATGAGCAGTTCTTC
D gene: TRBD2; clone size: few; V gene: TRBV30; J gene: TRBJ2-7; CDR3 protein: CAWRLASSYEQYF; CDR3 DNA: TGTGCCTGGAGACTAGCGAGCTCCTACGAGCAGTACTTC
D gene: .; clone size: .; V gene: TRBV25-1; J gene: TRBJ1-6; CDR3 protein: CASGTQYYNSPLHF; CDR3 DNA: TGTGCCAGCGGGACACAGTATTATAATTCACCCCTCCACTTT
D gene: .; clone size: .; V gene: TRBV5-6; J gene: TRBJ1-1; CDR3 protein: CASSLVQDTEAFF; CDR3 DNA: TGTGCCAGCAGCTTGGTACAGGACACTGAAGCTTTCTTT
D gene: TRBD1; clone size: few; V gene: TRBV2; J gene: TRBJ2-7; CDR3 protein: CASYPMDRGPYEQYF; CDR3 DNA: TGTGCCAGCTACCCGATGGACAGGGGGCCCTACGAGCAGTACTTC
D gene: .; clone size: .; V gene: TRBV6-1; J gene: TRBJ2-7; CDR3 protein: CASVQGGYEQYF; CDR3 DNA: TGTGCCAGCGTGCAGGGGGGATACGAGCAGTACTTC
D gene: .; clone size: .; V gene: TRBV5-1; J gene: TRBJ2-2; CDR3 protein: CASSLIANTGELFF; CDR3 DNA: TGCGCCAGCAGCTTAATAGCGAACACCGGGGAGCTGTTTTTT
D gene: .; clone size: .; V gene: TRBV19; J gene: TRBJ1-4; CDR3 protein: CASSMGWGGEKLFF; CDR3 DNA: TGTGCCAGTAGTATGGGCTGGGGAGGGGAAAAACTGTTTTTT
D gene: TRBD1; clone size: few; V gene: TRBV4-3; J gene: TRBJ1-1; CDR3 protein: CASSQDPRGIMNTEAFF; CDR3 DNA: TGCGCCAGCAGCCAAGACCCCAGGGGGATAATGAACACTGAAGCTTTCTTT
D gene: .; clone size: .; V gene: TRBV18; J gene: TRBJ1-1; CDR3 protein: CASSPPGGGMNTEAFF; CDR3 DNA: TGTGCCAGCTCACCACCAGGGGGTGGAATGAACACTGAAGCTTTCTTT
D gene: .; clone size: many; V gene: TRBV23-1; J gene: TRBJ2-7; CDR3 protein: CASSQSQGEQYF; CDR3 DNA: TGCGCCAGCAGTCAATCGCAGGGCGAGCAGTACTTC
D gene: TRBD2; clone size: .; V gene: TRBV7-6; J gene: TRBJ2-7; CDR3 protein: CASSLVGASGIYEQYF; CDR3 DNA: TGTGCCAGCAGCTTAGTCGGGGCTAGCGGAATCTACGAGCAGTACTTC
D gene: TRBD2; clone size: .; V gene: TRBV5-5; J gene: TRBJ2-1; CDR3 protein: CASSSIIGLAGPNEQFF; CDR3 DNA: TGTGCCAGCAGCTCCATCATCGGACTAGCGGGACCCAATGAGCAGTTCTTC
D gene: .; clone size: .; V gene: TRBV30; J gene: TRBJ2-1; CDR3 protein: CAWSLVVNEQFF; CDR3 DNA: TGTGCCTGGTCCCTAGTGGTAAATGAGCAGTTCTTC
D gene: .; clone size: few; V gene: TRBV7-2; J gene: TRBJ2-6; CDR3 protein: CASSLGARGSSGANVLTF; CDR3 DNA: TGTGCCAGCAGCTTGGGGGCCAGGGGAAGCTCTGGGGCCAACGTCCTGACTTTC
D gene: .; clone size: few; V gene: TRBV30; J gene: TRBJ2-7; CDR3 protein: CAWRPSGSSYEQYF; CDR3 DNA: TGTGCCTGGAGGCCCAGCGGTAGCTCCTACGAGCAGTACTTC
D gene: TRBD2; clone size: .; V gene: TRBV6-4; J gene: TRBJ2-3; CDR3 protein: CASSASGSTDTQYF; CDR3 DNA: TGTGCCAGCAGTGCTAGCGGGAGCACAGATACGCAGTATTTT
D gene: .; clone size: .; V gene: TRBV7-8; J gene: TRBJ1-4; CDR3 protein: CASSFRTRNEKLFF; CDR3 DNA: TGTGCCAGCAGCTTTCGGACACGGAATGAAAAACTGTTTTTT
D gene: .; clone size: few; V gene: TRBV10-3; J gene: TRBJ2-7; CDR3 protein: CAISDSGSYEQYF; CDR3 DNA: TGTGCCATCAGTGACTCAGGTTCCTACGAGCAGTACTTC
D gene: .; clone size: few; V gene: TRBV9; J gene: TRBJ1-3; CDR3 protein: CASSVAGVSGNTIYF; CDR3 DNA: TGTGCCAGCAGCGTAGCGGGGGTCTCTGGAAACACCATATATTTT
D gene: TRBD1; clone size: few; V gene: TRBV9; J gene: TRBJ2-5; CDR3 protein: CASSRTGEGTQYF; CDR3 DNA: TGTGCCAGCAGCCGTACAGGGGAAGGGACCCAGTACTTC
D gene: .; clone size: .; V gene: TRBV5-1; J gene: TRBJ2-2; CDR3 protein: CASSSGGADTGELFF; CDR3 DNA: TGCGCCAGCAGCTCTGGGGGCGCGGACACCGGGGAGCTGTTTTTT